This TCR beta chain was obtained from a study of T-cell reconstitution after alpha-beta-depleted transplantation in children. This clonotype was observed a few times. Preparation of the TCRbeta library involved a method that used unique molecular identifiers. TCRdb used MiXCR to reprocess the PCR reads, holding one entry per CDR3 protein. The sample lists 200,000 or so distinct CDR3 sequences, under 8.5% seen once, with approximately 5.7% in the top ten. The CDR3 extends over 15 amino acids. V was pared by 2 bases and J by 5 bases, with 15 bases between. CDR1 and CDR2 (germline): SGHTA, FQGNSA. This receptor was identified in a boy aged 2 to 9 with acute lymphoblastic leukemia, due to receive a stem cell transplant. The chain carries TRBV7-2 and TRBJ2-5; D is possibly TRBD2 (6 bases). The sequencing used PBMCs, collected before TCRalphabeta/CD19-depleted stem cell transplant. The CDR3 loop reads CASSLRQGGWETQYF. The DNA of the CDR3 is TGTGCCAGCAGCTTACGGCAGGGAGGTTGGGAGACCCAGTACTTC. Complete variable domain (other parts from reference TRBV7-2 and TRBJ2-5): GAGVSQSPSNKVTEKGKDVELRCDPISGHTALYWYRQSLGQGLEFLIYFQGNSAPDKSGLPSDRFSAERTGGSVSTLTIQRTQQEDSAVYLCASSLRQGGWETQYFGPGTRLLVL.